One and the same sample provided the 20 T cell receptor beta chains below, sequenced in a study of neurological immune-mediated disorders. One entry per CDR3 protein, called by TCRdb with MiXCR from the 5' RACE reads. The sample consists of under 100,000 distinct CDR3 sequences, about 4% of them appearing once. The time point: longitudinal time-point 3. Sequencing was done on a sample of PBMCs. All receptors come from a woman aged 55-69 years with multiple sclerosis.

There are many counts of this clonotype. This chain connects TRBV20-1 to TRBJ2-5; D could derive from TRBD1 or TRBD2 (6 bases each). The CDR3 runs to 14 residues. Germline V gene sequence: CDR1 DFQATT, CDR2 SNEGSKA (reference sequence). Trimming stripped 0 bases from V and 5 bases from J, with 13 bases between. The CDR3 is CSARDGGRRETQYF. DNA of the CDR3: TGCAGTGCTAGAGATGGGGGGCGCCGGGAGACCCAGTACTTC.

This clonotype has ten or more counts. CDR3 protein: CASSLLAGGPQETQYF. The CDR3 bases are TGCGCCAGCAGCTTACTAGCGGGGGGCCCGCAAGAGACCCAGTACTTC. The genes are TRBV4-1 and TRBJ2-5; 12 nucleotides match TRBD2. Trimming took 5 bases from V and 2 from J; bases not matched to a gene: 6. Germline V CDR1 and CDR2: MGHRA, YSYEKL. This CDR3 contains 16 residues.

This clonotype was seen at least ten times. V is TRBV7-8 and J is TRBJ2-1, with 11 bases fitting TRBD2. The V segment lost 0 bases and the J segment 6 bases; nucleotides outside the gene matches: 1. Looked up from germline, CDR1 is SGHVS and CDR2 is FQNEAQ. CDR3 size: 15 residues. CDR3 sequence: CASSLALAGVNEQFF. CDR3 DNA: TGTGCCAGCAGCTTAGCACTAGCGGGGGTCAATGAGCAGTTCTTC. The variable domain in full, completed from reference TRBV7-8 and TRBJ2-1, reads GAGVSQSPRYKVAKRGQDVALRCDPISGHVSLFWYQQALGQGPEFLTYFQNEAQLDKSGLPSDRFFAERPEGSVSTLKIQRTQQEDSAVYLCASSLALAGVNEQFFGPGTRLTVL.

In this sample, this clonotype turned up many times. The chain is built from TRBV3-1 and TRBJ1-5; TRBD1 matches 8 bases. CDR1 is LGHDT and CDR2 is YNNKEL in the germline V gene (reference sequence). The V gene end was trimmed by 5 bases and the J gene end by 1 base; junction bases not matched to a gene: 4. This CDR3 is 15 amino acids long. This CDR3 is CASSDRGWSNQPQHF. The CDR3 nucleotides are TGTGCCAGCAGCGACAGGGGTTGGAGCAATCAGCCCCAGCATTTT.

Many counts were recorded for this clonotype. The chain joins TRBV20-1 to TRBJ2-1, with 11 nucleotides matching TRBD2. Germline CDR1 DFQATT, CDR2 SNEGSKA (reference sequence). The V gene end was trimmed by 3 bases and the J gene end by 5 bases; junction bases not matched to a gene: 9. There are 16 residues in the CDR3. Here the CDR3 reads CSASPLLAGGDNEQFF. The CDR3 DNA reads as TGCAGTGCTAGCCCGCTCCTAGCGGGGGGAGACAATGAGCAGTTCTTC.

There are many counts of this clonotype. V usage is TRBV7-2 and J usage is TRBJ2-1; D is unresolved. The CDR3 length is 15 residues. Germline V lookup: CDR1 SGHTA, CDR2 FQGNSA. V dropped 6 bases and J dropped 1 base, with 13 bases sitting between them. CDR3 region: CASRRKGLSYNEQFF. The CDR3 DNA reads TGTGCCAGCAGACGAAAGGGATTATCCTACAATGAGCAGTTCTTC.

This clonotype was counted at least ten times. The rearrangement uses TRBV24-1 and TRBJ2-5; 7 positions agree with TRBD1. The germline CDR1 and CDR2 sequences are KGHDR and SFDVKD. The trim removed 3 bases at V and 3 bases at J, leaving 3 bases unmatched. The CDR3 contains 14 residues. This chain's CDR3 is CATSDPTGKETQYF. Written as DNA, the CDR3 is TGTGCCACCAGTGATCCGACAGGGAAAGAGACCCAGTACTTC.

This clonotype was counted many times. V and J are TRBV7-6 and TRBJ2-7; D possibly corresponds to TRBD1 (6 bases). The CDR3 runs 20 residues. Germline V gene sequence: CDR1 SGHVS, CDR2 FNYEAQ. V was trimmed by 5 bases and J by 3 bases, leaving 32 bases between them. The CDR3, as DNA: TGTGCCAGCAGCCGCGTTCCACGAGACAGGATTGGGACCGGGTTCTACGAGCAGTACTTC. Translation gives CASSRVPRDRIGTGFYEQYF.

This clonotype was recorded many times. The V and J genes are TRBV7-2 and TRBJ2-2; D uncertain. The CDR3 length is 16 residues. Germline V CDR1 and CDR2: SGHTA, FQGNSA. Trimming stripped 1 base from V and 5 bases from J, with 14 bases between. CDR3 sequence: CASSLVGFALTGELFF. DNA of the CDR3: TGTGCCAGCAGCTTAGTTGGGTTTGCGCTGACCGGGGAGCTGTTTTTT.

This clonotype has a count of ten or more. This rearrangement joins TRBV7-9 to TRBJ1-1; tentative D call: TRBD1 (5 bases). The CDR3 consists of 13 residues. Germline-derived CDR1 and CDR2 are SEHNR and FQNEAQ (reference sequence). Trimming left V 5 bases short and J 5 bases short, with 12 bases between. In DNA, the CDR3 is TGTGCCAGCAGCGTCTCCGGGACGACTGAAGCTTTCTTT. Protein product: CASSVSGTTEAFF.

At least ten counts were recorded for this clonotype. The chain has TRBV7-2 and TRBJ1-5; possibly TRBD1 for D (5 bases). V gave up 1 base and J gave up 2 bases, with 18 bases separating them. The CDR3 has 18 amino acids. The germline gives CDR1 SGHTA, CDR2 FQGNSA. CDR3 sequence reads: CASSLVIGRGGGNQPQHF. As DNA, the CDR3 is TGTGCCAGCAGCTTAGTTATAGGGAGGGGTGGAGGCAATCAGCCCCAGCATTTT. The entire variable domain, with the rest obtained from reference TRBV7-2 and TRBJ1-5, is as follows: GAGVSQSPSNKVTEKGKDVELRCDPISGHTALYWYRQSLGQGLEFLIYFQGNSAPDKSGLPSDRFSAERTGGSVSTLTIQRTQQEDSAVYLCASSLVIGRGGGNQPQHFGDGTRLSIL.

This clonotype came up many times. The V call is TRBV7-9, the J call TRBJ1-1; no definite D call. Trimming removed 4 bases from V and 1 base from J, with 13 bases in between. The CDR3 is made up of 15 amino acids. In germline, CDR1 is SEHNR, CDR2 FQNEAQ (reference sequence). The CDR3 DNA is TGTGCCAGCAGCTCGGACCAAACTAGGAACACTGAAGCTTTCTTT. Translation: CASSSDQTRNTEAFF.

In this sample, this clonotype turned up many times. The chain links TRBV7-2 to TRBJ1-6; 10 bases fit TRBD1. The CDR3 runs to 15 residues. Trimming took 5 bases from V and 12 from J; bases not matched to a gene: 10. Germline V gene sequence: CDR1 SGHTA, CDR2 FQGNSA. The CDR3 DNA reads as TGTGCCAGCAGCACCTCAGGGGGACAGGGGTTACCCCTCCACTTT. Translation gives CASSTSGGQGLPLHF.

In this sample, this clonotype turned up many times. V usage is TRBV12-3 or TRBV12-4 and J usage is TRBJ1-2; tentatively, D is TRBD1 (5 bases). The CDR3 runs to 16 residues. V was shortened by 6 bases and J by 0 bases, with 17 bases between the two germline ends. The CDR3 DNA reads TGTGCCAGCAGCCCCACCGACAGAGTTGCTAACTATGGCTACACCTTC. Translated: CASSPTDRVANYGYTF.

This clonotype was counted many times. The rearrangement links TRBV6-5 to TRBJ2-7; D is perhaps TRBD1 (7 bases). This CDR3 spans 15 amino acids. Per germline, CDR1 MNHEY and CDR2 SVGAGI. Trimming left V 6 bases short and J 5 bases short, with 20 bases between. This chain's CDR3 is CASRRQGLLQDEQYF. CDR3 in DNA: TGTGCCAGCAGACGACAGGGACTTCTACAAGACGAGCAGTACTTC.

This clonotype was picked up many times. This chain links TRBV5-1 with TRBJ2-1; 14 bases line up with TRBD2. Germline V CDR1 and CDR2: SGHRS, YFSETQ. This CDR3 has 18 amino acids. Trimming at V came to 4 bases and at J to 0 bases, leaving 6 bases not matched to a gene. Written as DNA, the CDR3 is TGCGCCAGCAGCGGGGGACTAGCGGGGGCCAGCTCCTACAATGAGCAGTTCTTC. Protein sequence: CASSGGLAGASSYNEQFF.

This clonotype was detected many times. The rearrangement links TRBV12-3 or TRBV12-4 to TRBJ1-4; D ambiguous. The length of the CDR3 is 17 residues. The V end lost 4 bases, the J end lost 0 bases, and 15 bases lay between the germline ends. The CDR3 is CASSSSLHRSTNEKLFF. CDR3 in DNA: TGTGCCAGCAGTTCCAGCCTCCACCGTTCAACTAATGAAAAACTGTTTTTT.

This clonotype came up many times. The rearrangement joins TRBV6-5 to TRBJ2-7, with 9 nucleotides matching TRBD1. The CDR3 has 16 residues. V gave up 1 base and J gave up 2 bases; unmatched junction bases: 6. Germline V CDR1 and CDR2: MNHEY, SVGAGI. In DNA, the CDR3 is TGTGCCAGCAGTTACTTTCCGGGACAGGGAGCCTACGAGCAGTACTTC. Its translation: CASSYFPGQGAYEQYF.

At least ten counts were recorded for this clonotype. The CDR3 loop reads CASSKNRVDGYTF. The CDR3 nucleotides are TGTGCCAGCAGCAAGAACAGGGTAGACGGCTACACCTTC. The rearrangement joins TRBV5-6 to TRBJ1-2, with D possibly being TRBD1 (6 bases). The CDR3 sequence is 13 residues long. The V gene lost 4 bases and the J gene lost 8 bases, with 15 bases spanning the gap. Germline loops: CDR1 SGHDT, CDR2 YYEEEE.

This clonotype has ten or more counts. The chain combines TRBV5-1 with TRBJ1-6, with TRBD1 identical over 9 bases. V lost 5 bases, J lost 3 bases, and 6 bases stayed unmatched. The CDR3 runs to 16 residues. The V gene's germline CDR1 is SGHRS and CDR2 YFSETQ. DNA for the CDR3: TGCGCCAGCAGTACAGGGGGCCCGGACTATAATTCACCCCTCCACTTT. Amino acids: CASSTGGPDYNSPLHF.